This TCR beta chain was sequenced during a study of T-cell memory formation after mild COVID-19. The CDR3 sequence is 15 residues long. Germline-derived CDR1 and CDR2 are SGHRS and YFSETQ. V was pared by 4 bases and J by 0 bases, with 4 bases of the junction left unmatched. TCRdb used MiXCR to reprocess the 5' RACE reads, holding one entry per CDR3 protein. This sample has 200,000 to 250,000 distinct CDR3 sequences, with 8.5% to 9.5% found just once. This clonotype was counted a few times. The rearrangement joins TRBV5-1 to TRBJ2-3; TRBD1 matches 8 bases. Sample: PBMCs or a T cell subset sorted from them (not recorded which). The TCR originated in a man between 18 and 29 years old who had mild COVID-19 (a few samples of this study predate the infection). Cell type and time point are not known. CDR3 DNA sequence: TGCGCCAGCAGCCGCGACAGGGGCAGCACAGATACGCAGTATTTT. This gives the protein CASSRDRGSTDTQYF. Filled out from reference TRBV5-1 and TRBJ2-3, the complete variable domain reads KAGVTQTPRYLIKTRGQQVTLSCSPISGHRSVSWYQQTPGQGLQFLFEYFSETQRNKGNFPGRFSGRQFSNSRSEMNVSTLELGDSALYLCASSRDRGSTDTQYFGPGTRLTVL.